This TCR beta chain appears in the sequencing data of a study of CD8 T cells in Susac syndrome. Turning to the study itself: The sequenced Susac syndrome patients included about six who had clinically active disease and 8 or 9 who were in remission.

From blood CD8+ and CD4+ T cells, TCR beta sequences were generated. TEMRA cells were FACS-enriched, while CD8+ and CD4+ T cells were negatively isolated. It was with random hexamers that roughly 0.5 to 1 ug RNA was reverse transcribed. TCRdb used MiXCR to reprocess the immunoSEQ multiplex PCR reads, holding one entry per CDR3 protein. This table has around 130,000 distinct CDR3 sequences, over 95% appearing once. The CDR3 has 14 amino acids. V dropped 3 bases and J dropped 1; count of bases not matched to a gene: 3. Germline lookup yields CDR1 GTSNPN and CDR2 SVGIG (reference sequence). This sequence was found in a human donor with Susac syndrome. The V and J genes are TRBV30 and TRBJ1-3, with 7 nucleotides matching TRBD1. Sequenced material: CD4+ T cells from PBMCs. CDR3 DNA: TGTGCCTGGAGCCCAGGGGGGTCTGGAAACACCATATATTTT. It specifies CAWSPGGSGNTIYF.